This is a list of T cell receptor beta chains from one sample in a study of early T cells in non-severe SARS-CoV-2 infection. TCRdb passed the 5' RACE reads through MiXCR, listing each CDR3 protein once. The sample gives tens of thousands of distinct CDR3 sequences, more than 10% of which show up once; roughly a sixth is in the top ten. The sequenced material came from whole blood. The receptor set was obtained from an adult who was a healthcare worker with PCR-confirmed SARS-CoV-2 infection or an uninfected control (not recorded which). CDR3s include the opening cysteine and the closing phenylalanine or tryptophan. The D gene is left open where the match is weak. The size entry is marked missing in some rows and otherwise reads once, few, many or a size class.

cdr3_length j_call v_call clone_size d_call cdr3_aa cdr3_nt
16 TRBJ1-3 TRBV7-2 many - CASSPAVFSSGNTIYF TGTGCCAGCAGCCCAGCCGTCTTTTCCTCTGGAAACACCATATATTTT
12 TRBJ2-1 TRBV20-1 - - CSVSTQRAEQFF TGCAGTGTGTCGACCCAGCGGGCTGAGCAGTTCTTC
14 TRBJ1-5 TRBV18 few - CASSPSGREKPQHF TGTGCCAGCTCACCTTCGGGGAGGGAAAAGCCCCAGCATTTT
13 TRBJ1-1 TRBV7-2 many TRBD1 CASSADRGREAFF TGTGCCAGCAGCGCGGACAGGGGCCGTGAAGCTTTCTTT
11 TRBJ2-1 TRBV5-1 - - CASSFHNEQFF TGCGCCAGCAGCTTCCACAATGAGCAGTTCTTC
17 TRBJ2-1 TRBV6-6 many TRBD2 CASKGLVASSSYNEQFF TGTGCCAGCAAGGGACTAGTGGCTTCTAGCTCCTACAATGAGCAGTTCTTC
13 TRBJ1-2 TRBV3-2 many - CASSQLRACGYTF TGTGCCAGCAGCCAATTACGGGCATGCGGCTACACCTTC
15 TRBJ1-1 TRBV11-2 few TRBD1 CASSGKTGVRTEAFF TGTGCCAGCAGCGGAAAAACAGGGGTTCGCACTGAAGCCTTCTTT
14 TRBJ1-6 TRBV18 - - CASSPGLSDSPLHF TGTGCCAGCTCACCGGGACTCTCGGATTCACCCCTCCACTTT
13 TRBJ2-5 TRBV7-2 many - CASSPTYQETQYF TGTGCCAGCAGCCCGACCTACCAAGAGACCCAGTACTTC
13 TRBJ1-2 TRBV3-1 many - CASSQEGGTQFAF TGTGCCAGCAGCCAAGAGGGCGGGACACAATTCGCCTTC
15 TRBJ2-3 TRBV6-2/TRBV6-3 few - CASSYSSRGQDTQYF TGTGCCAGCAGTTACTCGAGCAGGGGCCAGGATACGCAGTATTTT
15 TRBJ2-1 TRBV20-1 many TRBD2 CSASGGLAGINEQFF TGCAGTGCCTCCGGGGGACTAGCGGGAATCAATGAGCAGTTCTTC
12 TRBJ2-1 TRBV7-2 many - CASSSERNEQFF TGTGCCAGCAGCTCCGAGCGGAATGAGCAGTTCTTC
13 TRBJ1-6 TRBV7-9 many - CASSLDSRSPLHF TGTGCCAGCAGCTTAGACAGCAGATCACCCCTCCACTTT
14 TRBJ2-1 TRBV28 - - CASIRDGADNEQFF TGTGCCAGCATCCGGGACGGGGCCGACAATGAGCAGTTCTTC
15 TRBJ2-6 TRBV11-2 - - CASSVRRSGANVLTF TGTGCCAGCAGCGTCCGGCGCTCTGGGGCCAACGTCCTGACTTTC
14 TRBJ2-2 TRBV6-2/TRBV6-3 - - CASMEVGNTGELFF TGTGCCAGCATGGAGGTTGGGAACACCGGGGAGCTGTTTTTT
16 TRBJ2-5 TRBV11-2 many TRBD2 CASSLYLAGELETQYF TGTGCCAGCAGCCTTTATCTAGCGGGAGAGTTAGAGACCCAGTACTTC
8 TRBJ1-2 TRBV29-1 - - CSHTGYTF TGCAGCCATACCGGCTACACCTTC
13 TRBJ2-3 TRBV20-1 many - CSAPGVTSDTQYF TGCAGTGCTCCAGGGGTAACGTCAGATACGCAGTATTTT
14 TRBJ2-1 TRBV29-1 many - CSILRADSYNEQFF TGCAGCATCCTCAGGGCGGACAGCTACAATGAGCAGTTCTTC
15 TRBJ2-7 TRBV5-1 many - CASSTGTPSSYEQYF TGCGCCAGCAGCACGGGGACCCCATCGTCCTACGAGCAGTACTTC
16 TRBJ1-5 TRBV20-1 many TRBD1 CSARETGGWSNQPQHF TGCAGTGCTAGGGAGACAGGGGGCTGGAGCAATCAGCCCCAGCATTTT
15 TRBJ2-7 TRBV9 many TRBD1 CASSRRDRGGNEQYF TGTGCCAGCAGCAGGAGGGACAGGGGAGGAAACGAGCAGTACTTC
13 TRBJ2-1 TRBV7-3 many - CASSLNHNNEQFF TGTGCCAGCAGCTTAAACCATAACAATGAGCAGTTCTTC
16 TRBJ1-4 TRBV11-2 few - CASSLGFVPSNEKLFF TGTGCCAGCAGCTTAGGTTTTGTACCCTCTAATGAAAAACTGTTTTTT
13 TRBJ2-7 TRBV20-1 few TRBD2 CTAGGGDSDEQYF TGCACCGCCGGGGGGGGAGATAGTGACGAGCAGTACTTC
14 TRBJ2-2 TRBV4-3 many - CASSLKRSTGELFF TGCGCCAGCAGTCTAAAGAGGAGCACCGGGGAGCTGTTTTTT
12 TRBJ1-5 TRBV11-2 few - CASSLEGTIQHF TGTGCCAGCAGCTTAGAAGGGACAATACAGCATTTT
15 TRBJ1-3 TRBV6-5 many - CASRSGSSSGNTIYF TGTGCCAGCAGGTCAGGGTCCAGCTCTGGAAACACCATATATTTT
13 TRBJ1-5 TRBV5-4 many TRBD1 CASSWDRGQPQHF TGTGCCAGCAGCTGGGACAGGGGTCAGCCCCAGCATTTT
14 TRBJ2-2 TRBV12-3/TRBV12-4 many TRBD1 CASRTGERTGELFF TGTGCCAGCCGGACAGGGGAACGTACCGGGGAGCTGTTTTTT
11 TRBJ2-3 TRBV20-1 many - CSASSGDTQYF TGCAGTGCTAGTTCCGGAGATACGCAGTATTTT
15 TRBJ2-4 TRBV5-6 - - CASTFQSLAKNIQYF TGTGCCAGCACGTTCCAGTCCCTAGCCAAAAACATTCAGTACTTC
16 TRBJ2-6 TRBV6-5 many - CASSYSGLYGANVLTF TGTGCCAGCAGTTACTCGGGGCTTTATGGGGCCAACGTCCTGACTTTC
12 TRBJ2-7 TRBV7-9 many TRBD1 CASSSTGGEQYF TGTGCCAGCAGCTCGACAGGGGGCGAGCAGTACTTC
14 TRBJ2-3 TRBV9 few - CASSVDFNTDTQYF TGTGCCAGCAGCGTAGATTTTAACACAGATACGCAGTATTTT
16 TRBJ2-3 TRBV27 many TRBD2 CASKLRTSTITDTQYF TGTGCCAGCAAACTACGGACTAGTACCATCACAGATACGCAGTATTTT
14 TRBJ2-5 TRBV6-2/TRBV6-3 many TRBD2 CASSYTSGQETQYF TGTGCCAGCAGTTACACTAGCGGCCAAGAGACCCAGTACTTC
15 TRBJ2-1 TRBV7-9 - TRBD2 CASSLSSGRGNEQFF TGTGCCAGCAGCTTATCTAGCGGGAGAGGTAATGAGCAGTTCTTC
11 TRBJ2-3 TRBV4-2 - - CASSFTDTQYF TGTGCCAGCAGCTTCACAGATACGCAGTATTTT
12 TRBJ1-1 TRBV5-1 few - CASKEGFTEAFF TGCGCCAGCAAGGAGGGGTTCACTGAAGCTTTCTTT
15 TRBJ1-2 TRBV6-6 many - CASSRLETSVYGYTF TGTGCCAGCAGTCGCCTGGAAACGTCCGTCTATGGCTACACCTTC
14 TRBJ2-1 TRBV7-8 many TRBD1 CASGSGGGLDEQFF TGTGCCAGCGGTTCAGGGGGCGGTCTAGATGAGCAGTTCTTC
14 TRBJ2-4 TRBV12-3/TRBV12-4 - - CASSLRPAGSIQYF TGTGCCAGCAGTTTACGCCCGGCGGGAAGCATTCAGTACTTC
13 TRBJ2-7 TRBV6-2/TRBV6-3 - TRBD1 CASSYWTGNEQYF TGTGCCAGCAGTTACTGGACAGGAAACGAGCAGTACTTC
15 TRBJ2-1 TRBV6-4 few TRBD2 CASSLSSGSYYEQFF TGTGCCAGCAGTTTATCTAGCGGGAGTTACTATGAGCAGTTCTTC
17 TRBJ2-7 TRBV6-2/TRBV6-3 many TRBD2 CASSSTRVGTRTYEQYF TGTGCCAGCAGTTCCACCCGGGTCGGGACTAGAACCTACGAGCAGTACTTC
15 TRBJ1-2 TRBV18 few - CASSLTPDGREGYTF TGTGCCAGCTCACTAACGCCGGACGGGAGAGAAGGCTACACCTTC
12 TRBJ2-3 TRBV6-2/TRBV6-3 few - CASSSITDTQYF TGTGCCAGCAGTTCGATCACAGATACGCAGTATTTT
11 TRBJ2-1 TRBV11-2 many - CASIVFNEQFF TGTGCCAGCATAGTGTTCAATGAGCAGTTCTTC
12 TRBJ2-5 TRBV6-5 many - CASEDLQETQYF TGTGCCAGCGAGGACCTACAAGAGACCCAGTACTTC
13 TRBJ2-2 TRBV7-9 - - CASILQGAGELFF TGTGCCAGCATCCTACAGGGAGCCGGGGAGCTGTTTTTT
16 TRBJ1-4 TRBV3-1 - - CASSLGTPSFNEKLFF TGTGCCAGCAGCCTTGGGACACCTTCCTTTAATGAAAAACTGTTTTTT